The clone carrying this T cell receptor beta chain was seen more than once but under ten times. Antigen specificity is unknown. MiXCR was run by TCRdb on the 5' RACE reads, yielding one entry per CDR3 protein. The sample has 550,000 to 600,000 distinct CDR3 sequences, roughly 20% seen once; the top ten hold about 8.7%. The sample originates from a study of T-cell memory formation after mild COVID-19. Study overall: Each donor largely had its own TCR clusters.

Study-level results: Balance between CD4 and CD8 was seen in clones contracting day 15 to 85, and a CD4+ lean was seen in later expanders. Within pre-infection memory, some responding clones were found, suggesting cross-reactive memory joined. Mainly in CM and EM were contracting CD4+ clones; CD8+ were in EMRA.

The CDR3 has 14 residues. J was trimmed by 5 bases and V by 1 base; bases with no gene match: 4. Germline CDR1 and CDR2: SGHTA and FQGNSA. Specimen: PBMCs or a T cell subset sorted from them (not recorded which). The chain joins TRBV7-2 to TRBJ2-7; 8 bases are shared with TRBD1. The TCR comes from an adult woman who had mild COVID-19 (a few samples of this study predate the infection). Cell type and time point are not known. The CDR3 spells CASSLDPGGHEQYF. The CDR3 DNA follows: TGTGCCAGCAGCTTAGATCCAGGGGGCCACGAGCAGTACTTC.